The present entry profiles one T cell receptor (delta chain) with its context. This clone's antigen is unknown. The sample holds no much larger clone one base away, and base qualities are not on file. Library creation used RT-PCR. To generate TCR cDNA, RNA from PBMC was reverse transcribed using SuperScript II together with primers specific for the gamma chain and the delta chain. The cDNA was purified with AMPure XP beads, then amplified and indexed with Illumina adapters using the Nextera XT Index Kit. An Illumina MiSeq with a V2 300-cycle kit was used to sequence the gammadelta TCR libraries. As for the authors' bioinformatics: Using MiXCR v2.1.12, CDR3 sequences were assembled, and reads were mapped onto D, J and V genes obtained from GenBank. VDJtools v1.2.1 was used to carry out repertoire analyses of the CDR3 clonotypes. TCRdb reprocessed the public reads with the caller CATT; rows with the same DNA were merged afterwards. For this entry, the V and J calls and clone size follow TCRdb and not the study's own pipeline. For this sample the table gives some 900 delta-chain clones, of which around 36% were detected only once. The ten largest clones add up to about 10% of the sample.

This sample is part of a study of delta chains in infants with herpesvirus infections (dated by TCRdb to the early 2020s). Context from the whole study: The study prospectively followed a Ugandan infant birth cohort from birth to characterize gammadelta T cell responses to primary cytomegalovirus (CMV) infection. A public fetal Vdelta1/Vgamma8 gammadelta TCR clonotype was searched for in infants infected with CMV after birth. Infant blood samples were grouped into approximate age categories of 1.5, 4, 8 and 12 months. gammadelta TCRs were sequenced from PBMC of some 19 CMV-infected infants (one congenitally infected) and 7 to 9 CMV-uninfected infants with enough sample available. Previously published Belgian fetal and cord blood gammadelta TCR data were included only for comparison and were not generated in this cohort. The investigation overall reported the following: Of approximately 20 CMV-infected infants, 4 carried the public Vdelta1 clonotype: the congenitally infected infant plus three who were infected postnatally before 120 days of age. The public clonotype was detected only at the first time point after infection and was not found in uninfected infants or in infants infected after 120 days. Within Vdelta1 cells, the frequency of the public clonotype appeared to be inversely correlated with age at infection and to decay rapidly, seemingly not persisting past roughly two months. In CMV-uninfected infants, the public clonotype might still exist at levels below the detection limit. A small sample size and the lack of race- or environment-matched controls were noted by the authors, because CMV is acquired by nearly all Ugandans before adulthood.

In Kampala, Uganda, pregnant women receiving prenatal care were recruited and their infants were enrolled, and documentation of maternal HIV status was required. Weekly visits were made to families, and infant clinical information, oral swabs and peripheral blood were collected beginning at 6 weeks of age and every 4 months thereafter. After blood was collected in heparin tubes, PBMC were isolated using Ficoll-Paque density gradient centrifugation and then cryopreserved. From the cysteine through the phenylalanine, the CDR3 covers 20 amino acids. The only DNA kept is the CDR3, 60 bases in frame from the first base. V is cut back by 1 base and J by 0 bases, with 5 bases in the junction unmatched. Looking up the germline V gene yields CDR1 GEAIGNYY and CDR2 EKD.

The sample consisted of peripheral blood, taken at time point 2 of longitudinal follow-up. The chain was built from TRDV2 and TRDJ3, and 13 bases in between align with TRDD3. This receptor was obtained from a human donor who was a Ugandan infant, either HIV-exposed or HIV-unexposed (not recorded which). The CDR3 region: CACDTPTGGYGSWDTRQMFF. The DNA sequence is as follows: TGTGCCTGTGACACTCCTACTGGGGGATACGGCTCCTGGGACACCCGACAGATGTTTTTC.